This TCR beta chain was recovered during a study of shared clonotypes between healthy human individuals. Study-wide context: Each donor's CD4 naive and CD4 memory cells filled three plates apiece, CD8 naive two, and CD8 memory one.

Memory CD4+ cells were the fraction left after CD45RA+ naive selection. Using immunoSEQ multiplex PCR, the repertoire was profiled, and TCRdb retains in-frame clones only, with some absent. Of 1,500,000 or so clones listed, around 98.5% were seen once; the top ten hold approximately 0.38%. Germline V CDR1 and CDR2: LNHNV, YYDKDF (reference sequence). The CDR3 sequence is 15 residues long. Trimming shortened V by 0 bases and J by 3 bases, and 11 bases separated the two germline ends. The TCR was taken from a man aged 25 to 40 in good health. Specimen: naive CD4+ T cells sorted from blood. Indicated subset: CD45RA+ positively selected. The chain links TRBV15 to TRBJ2-5; D remains unclear. The CDR3 DNA follows: TGTGCCACCAGCAGAGATAAGAGACCAGAAGAGACCCAGTACTTC. Protein sequence: CATSRDKRPEETQYF.